The TCR beta chain under discussion was sequenced for a study of regulatory T cells in long-lasting Graves disease. CDR1 and CDR2 (germline): SGDLS, YYNGEE. V shed 3 bases and J 3 bases; nucleotides not matched to a gene: 8. The CDR3 covers 15 residues. Regarding the study as a whole: Persistent disease preferred TRBV28, TRBJ1-2 and TRBJ2-5. Compared with new cases, persistent Graves' patients showed reduced TCR diversity. The study found persistent patients shared more public clonotypes (around 2,500) than new patients (around 870).

The time point denotes: newly diagnosed GD, antithyroid drugs for less than 3 months. Making the TCR library involved RNA that had been extracted from PBMCs. Turning to this clonotype: Its target is not known.

iRepertoire HTBI primers and Arm-PCR of CDR3 regions built TCR beta libraries. In the original analysis: Segment identification across samples yielded about 60 TRBV and roughly 14 TRBJ segments. From the multiplex PCR reads, TCRdb called clonotypes with MiXCR, one entry per CDR3 protein. TCRdb, not the original authors, processed these V and J calls. This table holds under 450,000 distinct CDR3 sequences, 12% found once. These data were likewise used in another study, on T cells in Graves' hyperthyroidism and ophthalmopathy.

The sequence was obtained from a woman between 18 and 29 years old with Graves disease. The sample was peripheral blood mononuclear cells (PBMCs), taken at new diagnosis, from a patient treated with antithyroid drugs. The chain has TRBV9 and TRBJ2-5, with 7 positions matching TRBD1. CDR3 residues: CASSEGTVAKETQYF. In nucleotides, the CDR3 is TGTGCCAGCAGCGAGGGGACAGTTGCCAAAGAGACCCAGTACTTC.